This paragraph covers one T cell receptor (beta chain) sequence. The antigen is undetermined. This sample is part of a study of beta chain features in type 1 diabetes. Study-wide background: Patients were similar to healthy donors in age and gender (as well as in cell yields). Study-wide results and caveats: The question left open here concerned HLA type influencing TCRB rearrangement. More deletions and fewer insertions at VDJ junctions were found in patients with type 1 diabetes.

All of the isolated RNA was reverse transcribed, so expressed TCRB transcripts were sequenced. An average approximately 3.7 million reads came from naive, central memory and regulatory T cell samples. Assay: immunoSEQ multiplex PCR; the TCRdb copy retains only in-frame clones and omits some. The profile shows 350,000 to 450,000 clones, approximately 15% of them singletons. This CDR3 region has 14 residues. V was shortened by 3 bases and J by 2 bases, with 12 bases between the two germline ends. CDR1 and CDR2 (germline): SQVTM, ANQGSEA. The sequenced material came from naive CD4+ T cells from blood. This TCR was sampled from a man aged 30-40 years in good health. The chain uses TRBV29-1 and TRBJ2-3; maybe TRBD2 (5 bases). This CDR3 is CSVDSVAYTDTQYF. The CDR3 DNA reads TGCAGCGTTGATTCGGTAGCGTACACAGATACGCAGTATTTT.